This TCR beta chain was recovered during a study of blood T cell repertoires in COVID-19. Germline lookup yields CDR1 KGHSH and CDR2 LQKENI. V was trimmed by 4 bases and J by 4 bases, leaving 7 bases between them. This CDR3 has 12 amino acids. The Seattle patients joined while their infection was active and were tracked longitudinally afterward. Authors' processing steps: By means of reference gene primer amplification, nucleated cell counts were estimated. Data came from immunoSEQ multiplex PCR; TCRdb stores just in-frame clones and leaves some out. D and trimming come from the DNA, and the V and J calls and clone size come from that table. The sample lists 25,000 to 35,000 clones, roughly 93% occurring once.

The chain joins TRBV18 to TRBJ2-5; no clear D. The specimen sequenced was peripheral blood. This clonotype originated in a woman aged 70-85 years with COVID-19, enrolled during active disease. CDR3 bases: TGTGCCAGCTCACTGGAGAGAGAGACCCAGTACTTC. As protein: CASSLERETQYF.